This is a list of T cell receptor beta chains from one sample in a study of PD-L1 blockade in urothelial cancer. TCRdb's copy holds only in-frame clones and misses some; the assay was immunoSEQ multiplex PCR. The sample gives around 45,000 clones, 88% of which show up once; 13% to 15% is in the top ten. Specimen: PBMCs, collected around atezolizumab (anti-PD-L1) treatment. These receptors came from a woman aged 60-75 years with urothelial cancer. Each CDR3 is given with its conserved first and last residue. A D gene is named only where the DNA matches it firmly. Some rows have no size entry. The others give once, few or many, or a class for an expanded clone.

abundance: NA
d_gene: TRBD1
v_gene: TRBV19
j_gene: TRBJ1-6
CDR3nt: TGTGCCAGTAGAGGGACAGGGGGCTTTGGACCCCTCCACTTT
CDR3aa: CASRGTGGFGPLHF

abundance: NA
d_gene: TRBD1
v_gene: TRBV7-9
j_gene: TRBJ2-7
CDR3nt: TGTGCCAGCAGCTTAACGACAGGGGGGGGATACGAGCAGTACTTC
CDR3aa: CASSLTTGGGYEQYF

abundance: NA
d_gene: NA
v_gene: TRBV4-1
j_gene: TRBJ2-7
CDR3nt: TGCGCCAGCTCTACCACATACCGGGAGAACGAGCAGTACTTC
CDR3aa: CASSTTYRENEQYF

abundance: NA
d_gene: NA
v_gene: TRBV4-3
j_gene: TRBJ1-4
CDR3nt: TGCGCCAGCAGCCAAGACTTAGGGGGGGAGGCTAATGAAAAACTGTTTTTT
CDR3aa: CASSQDLGGEANEKLFF

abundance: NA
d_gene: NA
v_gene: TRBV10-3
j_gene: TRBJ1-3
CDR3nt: TGTGCCATCAGTGAGGGGCCCTACTCTGGAAACACCATATATTTT
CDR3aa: CAISEGPYSGNTIYF

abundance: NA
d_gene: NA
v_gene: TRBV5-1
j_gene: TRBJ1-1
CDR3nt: TGCGCCAGCGTCGGGGACTCCCACACTGAAGCTTTCTTT
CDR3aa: CASVGDSHTEAFF

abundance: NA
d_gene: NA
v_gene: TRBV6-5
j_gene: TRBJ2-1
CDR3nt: TGTGCCAGCAGTTACTCGAACGAAGGGGAAGGGGAGCAGTTCTTC
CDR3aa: CASSYSNEGEGEQFF

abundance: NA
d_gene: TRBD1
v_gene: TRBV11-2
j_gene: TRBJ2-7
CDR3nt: TGTGCCAGCAGCCCCGGGACAGAGCTCTACGAGCAGTACTTC
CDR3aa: CASSPGTELYEQYF

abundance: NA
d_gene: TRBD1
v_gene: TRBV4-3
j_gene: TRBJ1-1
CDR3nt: TGCGCCAGCAGCCAAGATACACAGGGGGGTACTGAAGCTTTCTTT
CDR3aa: CASSQDTQGGTEAFF

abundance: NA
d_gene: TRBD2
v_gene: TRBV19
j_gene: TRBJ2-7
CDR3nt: TGTGCCAGTAGTATAACTAGCGGTGCGTACGAGCAGTACTTC
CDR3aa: CASSITSGAYEQYF

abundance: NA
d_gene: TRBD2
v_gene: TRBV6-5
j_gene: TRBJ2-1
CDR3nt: TGTGCCAGCAGTTACGTTAGCGGGAGCTTTGAGCAGTTCTTC
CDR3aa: CASSYVSGSFEQFF

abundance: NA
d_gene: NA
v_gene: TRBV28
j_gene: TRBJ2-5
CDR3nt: TGTGCCAGCAGTTTTCCCCCTGTTGAGACCCAGTACTTC
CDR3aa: CASSFPPVETQYF

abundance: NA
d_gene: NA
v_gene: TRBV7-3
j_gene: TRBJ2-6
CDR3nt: TGTGCCAGCTCGCGAGGGTCTGGGGCCAACGTCCTGACTTTC
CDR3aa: CASSRGSGANVLTF

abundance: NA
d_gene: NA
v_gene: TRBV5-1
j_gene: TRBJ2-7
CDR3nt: TGCTCCTCCAACCCGGGTCAAGCCTCCTACGAGCAGTACTTC
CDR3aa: CSSNPGQASYEQYF

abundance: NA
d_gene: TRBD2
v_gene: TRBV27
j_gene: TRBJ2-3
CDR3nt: TGTGCCAGCAGTTTTTCCCAGATAGCGGGAGTCGATACGCAGTATTTT
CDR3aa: CASSFSQIAGVDTQYF

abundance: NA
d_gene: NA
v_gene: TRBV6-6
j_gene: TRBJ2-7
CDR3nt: TGTGCCAGCAGTTACGCAGGTGGCTCCTACGAGCAGTACTTC
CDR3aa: CASSYAGGSYEQYF

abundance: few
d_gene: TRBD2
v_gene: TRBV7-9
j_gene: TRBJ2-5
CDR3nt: TGTGCCAGCACACTAGCGGGGATCGGAGAGACCCAGTACTTC
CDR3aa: CASTLAGIGETQYF

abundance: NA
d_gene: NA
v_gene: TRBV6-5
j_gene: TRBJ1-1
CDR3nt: TGTGCCAGCAGTTATGGTTCCCGGGTAGCAGCTTTCTTT
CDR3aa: CASSYGSRVAAFF

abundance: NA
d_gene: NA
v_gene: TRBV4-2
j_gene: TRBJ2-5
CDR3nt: TGTGCCAGCAGCCAATTTCACAGCCAAGAGACCCAGTACTTC
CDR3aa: CASSQFHSQETQYF

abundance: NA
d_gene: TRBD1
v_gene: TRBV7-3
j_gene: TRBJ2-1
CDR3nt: TGTGCCAGCAGCCCCGGGACAGGGTACGATGAGCAGTTCTTC
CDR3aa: CASSPGTGYDEQFF

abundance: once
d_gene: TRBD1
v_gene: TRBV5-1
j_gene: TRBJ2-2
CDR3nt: TGCGCCAGCAGCTTGACCACCACAGGGGCCGGGGAGCTGTTTTTT
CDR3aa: CASSLTTTGAGELFF

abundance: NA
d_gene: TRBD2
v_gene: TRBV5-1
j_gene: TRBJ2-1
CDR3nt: TGCGCCAGCAGCGGGGTGGGGGGGTCCTACAATGAGCAGTTCTTC
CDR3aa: CASSGVGGSYNEQFF

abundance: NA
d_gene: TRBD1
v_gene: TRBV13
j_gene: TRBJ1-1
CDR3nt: TGTGCCAGCAGCCCGGACAGGGATACTGAAGCTTTCTTT
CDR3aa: CASSPDRDTEAFF

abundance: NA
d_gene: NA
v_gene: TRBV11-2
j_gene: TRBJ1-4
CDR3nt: TGTGCCAGCACATACTCCGCTGGAAAACTGTTTTTT
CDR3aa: CASTYSAGKLFF

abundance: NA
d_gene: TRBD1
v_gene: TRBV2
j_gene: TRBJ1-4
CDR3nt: TGTGCCAGCAGTTTGGACAGGGGCGGTGAAAAACTGTTTTTT
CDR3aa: CASSLDRGGEKLFF

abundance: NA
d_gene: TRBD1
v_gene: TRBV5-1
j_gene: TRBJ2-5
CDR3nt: TGCGCCAGCAGCCCGACCGGGACAGGGGGTCGGGAGACCCAGTACTTC
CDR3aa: CASSPTGTGGRETQYF

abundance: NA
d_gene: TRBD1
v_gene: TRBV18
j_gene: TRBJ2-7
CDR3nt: TGTGCCAGCTCAATTACCGGGACAGGACCCCGCGAGCAGTACTTC
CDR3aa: CASSITGTGPREQYF

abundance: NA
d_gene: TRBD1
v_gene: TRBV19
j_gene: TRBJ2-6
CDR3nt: TGTGCCAGTAGTATAGGAGGGACAGGTCACTCTGGGGCCAACGTCCTGACTTTC
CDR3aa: CASSIGGTGHSGANVLTF

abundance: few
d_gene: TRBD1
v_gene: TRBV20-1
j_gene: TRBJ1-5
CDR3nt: TGCAGCCGCGCGTCGGGGACAGCCCAGCATTTT
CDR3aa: CSRASGTAQHF

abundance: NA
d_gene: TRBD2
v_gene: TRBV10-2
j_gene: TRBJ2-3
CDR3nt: TGCGCCAGCAAGGATAGTAGCGGGGGTTTTTACACAGATACGCAGTATTTT
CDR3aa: CASKDSSGGFYTDTQYF

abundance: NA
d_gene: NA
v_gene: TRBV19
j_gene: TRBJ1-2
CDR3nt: TGTGCCAGTAGTCGACAGGCTTGGGACTATGGCTACACCTTC
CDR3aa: CASSRQAWDYGYTF

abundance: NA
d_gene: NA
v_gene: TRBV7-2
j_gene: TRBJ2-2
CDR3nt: TGTGCCAGCAGCTGGGGGGTTTCAGGGGGAAACACCGGGGAGCTGTTTTTT
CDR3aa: CASSWGVSGGNTGELFF

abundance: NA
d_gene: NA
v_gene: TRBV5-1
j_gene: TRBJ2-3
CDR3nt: TGCGCCAGCAATAGCGGCAGCACAGATACGCAGTATTTT
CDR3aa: CASNSGSTDTQYF

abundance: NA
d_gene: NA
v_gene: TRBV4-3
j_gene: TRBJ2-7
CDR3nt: TGCGCCAGCAGCCAAGATTATATAGGGGCGCCCGTCTACGAGCAGTACTTC
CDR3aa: CASSQDYIGAPVYEQYF

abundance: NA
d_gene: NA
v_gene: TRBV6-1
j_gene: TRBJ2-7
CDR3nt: TGTGCCAGCAGCGCCGCCTTCAGGCCAAGCTACGAGCAGTACTTC
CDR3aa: CASSAAFRPSYEQYF

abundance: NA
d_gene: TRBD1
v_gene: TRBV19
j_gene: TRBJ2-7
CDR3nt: TGTGCCAGTAGTATACGACAGGGATCCTACGAGCAGTACTTC
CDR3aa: CASSIRQGSYEQYF

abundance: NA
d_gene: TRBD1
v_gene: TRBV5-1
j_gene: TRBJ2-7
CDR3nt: TGCGCCAGCAGCTTGGACACAGGGGGCAAGTCCTACGAGCAGTACTTC
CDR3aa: CASSLDTGGKSYEQYF

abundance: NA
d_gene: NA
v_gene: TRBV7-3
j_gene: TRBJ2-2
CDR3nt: TGTGCCAGCAGCGGAGCCGACCCCTCCCCCGGGGAGCTGTTTTTT
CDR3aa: CASSGADPSPGELFF